The 17 T cell receptor beta chains presented below share a single source sample, sequenced in a study of blood T cell repertoires in COVID-19. Clones were read by immunoSEQ multiplex PCR, and TCRdb kept only the in-frame ones, dropping some. The sample holds some 250,000 clones; approximately 84% are singletons and the top ten take roughly 15%. The specimen was PBMCs or T cells enriched from blood (not recorded which). These receptors were obtained from a man aged 35 to 55 who had recovered from COVID-19.

The chain has TRBV6-2 or TRBV6-3 and TRBJ2-1, with D possibly matching TRBD2 (6 bases). Germline V gene data show CDR1 as MNHEY and CDR2 as SVGEGT. V lost 0 bases and J 5 bases, leaving 11 bases between the germline ends. There are 15 residues in the CDR3. The CDR3 spells CASSYSVSGNNEQFF. For the CDR3, the DNA is TGTGCCAGCAGTTACTCGGTTAGCGGCAACAATGAGCAGTTCTTC.

This clone was counted once. The chain employs TRBV6-6 and TRBJ1-6; no firm D call. The CDR3 is 15 amino acids. The V gene lost 7 bases and the J gene lost 9 bases, with 19 bases spanning the gap. CDR1 is MNHNY, CDR2 SVGAGI, per germline (reference sequence). CDR3 nucleotides: TGTGCCAGCACCCTAGGTCTGGGTCTAGGTTCACCCCTCCACTTT. It is translated as CASTLGLGLGSPLHF.

The chain links TRBV4-3 to TRBJ1-2; 9 bases map to TRBD1. J lost 3 bases, V lost 0 bases, and 2 bases had no gene match. Germline V CDR1 and CDR2: LGHNA, YSLEER. CDR3 size: 15 residues. The DNA of the CDR3 is TGCGCCAGCAGCCAAGAAGACAGGGGGTACTATGGCTACACCTTC. Translating it yields CASSQEDRGYYGYTF.

The CDR3, as DNA: TGTGCCAGCAGCAAAGCCGGCAGGGGGGACACCGGGGAGCTGTTTTTT. This codes for CASSKAGRGDTGELFF. This rearrangement joins TRBV21-1 to TRBJ2-2; TRBD1 is taken as the D call from the table, unchecked against the DNA. TRBV21-1 is noted as a pseudogene. The CDR3 extends over 16 amino acids.

The CDR3 loop is CASSVVGSGNTGELFF. In nucleotides, the CDR3 is TGTGCCAGCAGCGTAGTGGGTAGCGGGAACACCGGGGAGCTGTTTTTT. The chain employs TRBV9 and TRBJ2-2, with a tentative D call TRBD2 (6 bases). Trimming took 0 bases from V and 1 from J, leaving 10 bases between them. Germline CDR1 SGDLS, CDR2 YYNGEE. CDR3 length: 16 residues.

The chain employs TRBV6-5 and TRBJ2-7; D might be TRBD1 (5 bases). V was trimmed by 0 bases and J by 6 bases, leaving 15 bases between them. This CDR3 is 15 amino acids long. Germline V gives CDR1 MNHEY, CDR2 SVGAGI. CDR3 bases: TGTGCCAGCAGTTACTCGAGTCAGGGTCGAACCGAGCAGTACTTC. Its protein is CASSYSSQGRTEQYF.

Remarks on this clone: Other DNA variants within this sample encode the same CDR3. The CDR3 nucleotides read TGTGCCAGCAGCCCCGGGTTGGTCCAAGAGACCCAGTACTTC. Protein: CASSPGLVQETQYF. The V gene is TRBV7-2, the J gene TRBJ2-5; D unresolved. The CDR3 is 14 residues long. The germline gives CDR1 SGHTA, CDR2 FQGNSA. The V end was cut by 5 bases, the J end by 1 base, with 11 bases between.

The chain links TRBV30 to TRBJ2-1; D not certain. The CDR3 is made up of 11 amino acids. Germline V gene sequence: CDR1 GTSNPN, CDR2 SVGIG (reference sequence). The germline V and J ends were trimmed by 3 bases and 7 bases, with 7 bases remaining between them. The CDR3 DNA follows: TGTGCCTGGAGCCTTACTAATGAGCAGTTCTTC. This sequence encodes CAWSLTNEQFF.

This sequence joins TRBV18 and TRBJ1-1; TRBD1 is a possible D gene (5 bases). The V gene's germline CDR1 is KGHSH and CDR2 LQKENI. This CDR3 spans 14 amino acids. V lost 3 bases, J lost 6 bases, and 14 bases lay in between. The CDR3 reads CASSPIDSGPEAFF. The CDR3 DNA is TGTGCCAGCTCACCTATTGACAGTGGCCCTGAAGCTTTCTTT.

This clone was seen just once. The V and J genes are TRBV4-1 and TRBJ1-2, with 8 bases matching TRBD1. V was clipped by 4 bases and J by 2 bases; unmatched bases: 6. The germline gives CDR1 MGHRA, CDR2 YSYEKL. The CDR3 contains 15 residues. The CDR3 region is CASSPGQAVNYGYTF. The CDR3 region has the DNA TGCGCCAGCAGCCCGGGACAGGCGGTGAACTATGGCTACACCTTC.

The chain joins TRBV14 to TRBJ2-5, with TRBD1 matching over 8 bases. Germline assignment: CDR1 SGHDN and CDR2 FVKESK. The CDR3 consists of 16 residues. Unmatched junction bases numbered 11, after V lost 4 bases and J lost 4 bases. The CDR3 coding sequence is TGTGCCAGCAGCCCCCACCGGGACAGGCCTACAGAGACCCAGTACTTC. As protein: CASSPHRDRPTETQYF. Supplemented by reference TRBV14 and TRBJ2-5, the full variable domain reads EAGVTQFPSHSVIEKGQTVTLRCDPISGHDNLYWYRRVMGKEIKFLLHFVKESKQDESGMPNNRFLAERTGGTYSTLKVQPAELEDSGVYFCASSPHRDRPTETQYFGPGTRLLVL.

CDR3 DNA: TGTGCCAGCAGCTTGGACAGGGCGGGCACTGAAGCTTTCTTT. This encodes CASSLDRAGTEAFF. The chain carries TRBV5-6 and TRBJ1-1; maybe TRBD1 (6 bases). Germline V gives CDR1 SGHDT, CDR2 YYEEEE. Trimming shortened V by 0 bases and J by 4 bases, and 10 bases separated the two germline ends. The CDR3 length is 14 residues. Complete variable domain (other parts from reference TRBV5-6 and TRBJ1-1): DAGVTQSPTHLIKTRGQQVTLRCSPKSGHDTVSWYQQALGQGPQFIFQYYEEEERQRGNFPDRFSGHQFPNYSSELNVNALLLGDSALYLCASSLDRAGTEAFFGQGTRLTVV.

The chain combines TRBV28 with TRBJ2-1; tentatively, D is TRBD1 (6 bases). The CDR3 has 15 residues. Trimming shortened V by 5 bases and J by 0 bases, and 11 bases separated the two germline ends. CDR1 and CDR2 (germline): MDHEN, SYDVKM. CDR3 protein: CASSGDRSSYNEQFF. In DNA, the CDR3 is TGTGCCAGCAGTGGCGACAGGAGCTCCTACAATGAGCAGTTCTTC.

The chain joins TRBV24-1 to TRBJ2-1; D perhaps matches TRBD1 (5 bases). Germline CDR1 is KGHDR and CDR2 is SFDVKD. Trimming stripped 9 bases from V and 8 bases from J, with 22 bases between. This CDR3 is built from 15 residues. Here the CDR3 reads CATGYRYLAVDEQFF. The CDR3 DNA sequence: TGTGCCACCGGTTACAGGTATCTCGCGGTGGATGAGCAGTTCTTC.

The chain couples TRBV5-1 to TRBJ2-2, with 11 bases matching TRBD2. CDR1 is SGHRS and CDR2 is YFSETQ in the germline V gene. With 3 bases clipped from V and 5 bases from J, the junction kept 3 bases outside the gene matches. The CDR3 is 15 residues long. The chain's CDR3 is CASSSLAGGTGELFF. The DNA for the CDR3 is TGCGCCAGCAGCTCTTTAGCGGGAGGGACCGGGGAGCTGTTTTTT.

This chain links TRBV5-1 with TRBJ1-2, with a weak D call TRBD1 (6 bases). Germline CDR1 reads SGHRS; CDR2 reads YFSETQ. Trimming removed 5 bases from V and 6 bases from J, with 14 bases in between. The CDR3 runs to 13 residues. CDR3 sequence: CASRLPGGHGYTF. CDR3 in DNA: TGCGCCAGCAGATTGCCGGGGGGGCATGGCTACACCTTC.

The chain has TRBV5-4 and TRBJ2-2, with a weak D call TRBD1 (6 bases). This CDR3 region has 15 residues. V gave up 3 bases and J gave up 7 bases, with 16 bases separating them. Germline V gene sequence: CDR1 SGHNT, CDR2 YYREEE (reference sequence). The CDR3 region has the DNA TGTGCCAGCAGCTACCCCGGGACACAATACGGGGAGCTGTTTTTT. This codes for CASSYPGTQYGELFF.